These 21 T cell receptor beta chains came from one sample sequenced in a study of T-cell memory formation after mild COVID-19. TCRdb reanalysed the 5' RACE reads using MiXCR and keeps one entry per CDR3 protein. The sample lists about 140,000 distinct CDR3 sequences, about 6.1% occurring once. Input material: PBMCs or a T cell subset sorted from them (not recorded which). These receptors were collected from an adult woman who had mild COVID-19 (a few samples of this study predate the infection). Cell type and time point are not known.

This clonotype was seen many times. The chain uses TRBV5-1 and TRBJ1-1; possible D gene TRBD1, 5 bases. The CDR3 consists of 14 residues. Trimming left V 1 base short and J 1 base short, with 8 bases between. The germline V gene has CDR1 SGHRS and CDR2 YFSETQ. The CDR3, as DNA: TGCGCCAGCAGCTTGAGGACACAGAACACTGAAGCTTTCTTT. It codes for CASSLRTQNTEAFF. The full variable domain, its missing parts supplied by reference TRBV5-1 and TRBJ1-1, is KAGVTQTPRYLIKTRGQQVTLSCSPISGHRSVSWYQQTPGQGLQFLFEYFSETQRNKGNFPGRFSGRQFSNSRSEMNVSTLELGDSALYLCASSLRTQNTEAFFGQGTRLTVV.

The CDR3 DNA reads as TGTGCCAGCAGTCCCCAGCGCTATCATAGAACAGATACGCAGTATTTT. Translating gives CASSPQRYHRTDTQYF. This chain connects TRBV12-3 or TRBV12-4 to TRBJ2-3; no clear D gene. Trimming removed 5 bases at V and 3 bases at J, with 18 bases between. The CDR3 is made up of 16 amino acids.

In this sample, this clonotype turned up a few times. The chain has TRBV12-3 or TRBV12-4 and TRBJ2-3; the D is unclear. The CDR3 contains 14 residues. The V end was cut by 5 bases, the J end by 2 bases, with 11 bases between. CDR3 in amino acids: CASSPDQTTDTQYF. CDR3 nucleotides: TGTGCCAGCAGTCCAGACCAAACCACAGATACGCAGTATTTT.

V and J are TRBV5-1 and TRBJ1-4; 8 bases line up with TRBD1. V dropped 4 bases and J dropped 7; count of bases not matched to a gene: 15. This CDR3 region has 17 residues. Germline assignment: CDR1 SGHRS and CDR2 YFSETQ. DNA for the CDR3: TGCGCCAGCAGCATCGACAGGGGCCCCTCTCGCGGTGAAAAACTGTTTTTT. This encodes CASSIDRGPSRGEKLFF.

In this sample, this clonotype turned up many times. CDR3 amino acids: CASSSQLSYGYTF. The CDR3 nucleotides read TGTGCCAGCAGCTCCCAGCTGAGCTATGGCTACACCTTC. The chain combines TRBV7-2 with TRBJ1-2; D remains unclear. Germline V gene lookup returns CDR1 SGHTA and CDR2 FQGNSA. This CDR3 region has 13 residues. The ends were cut back, 4 bases at V and 4 bases at J, with 10 bases in the middle. Variable domain in full (rest from reference TRBV7-2 and TRBJ1-2): GAGVSQSPSNKVTEKGKDVELRCDPISGHTALYWYRQSLGQGLEFLIYFQGNSAPDKSGLPSDRFSAERTGGSVSTLTIQRTQQEDSAVYLCASSSQLSYGYTFGSGTRLTVV.

The chain joins TRBV24-1 to TRBJ2-7, with 10 bases aligning to TRBD1. CDR3 length: 14 residues. Germline loops: CDR1 KGHDR, CDR2 SFDVKD. The ends lost 4 bases at V and 5 bases at J; junction bases unmatched: 4. This CDR3 reads CATSDPGTGDEQYF. CDR3 nucleotides: TGTGCCACCAGTGACCCTGGGACAGGGGACGAGCAGTACTTC.

This clonotype was observed a handful of times. J is TRBJ2-5 and V is TRBV7-2; TRBD2 matches 14 bases. V dropped 3 bases and J dropped 5; count of bases not matched to a gene: 8. CDR3 size: 17 residues. Germline V lookup: CDR1 SGHTA, CDR2 FQGNSA. In nucleotides, the CDR3 is TGTGCCAGCAGCTTGGGGGGACTAGCGGGAGCGATGGAGACCCAGTACTTC. Its translation: CASSLGGLAGAMETQYF.

In its sample, this clonotype was seen a few times. The chain combines TRBV10-3 with TRBJ2-1, with 9 bases identical to TRBD2. CDR3 length: 16 amino acids. Germline CDR1 is ENHRY and CDR2 is SYGVKD. The junction had 12 bases not matched to a gene; V was cut back by 4 bases and J by 8 bases. CDR3 amino acids: CAISGRPGTSLYEQFF. The CDR3 DNA follows: TGTGCCATCAGTGGAAGGCCCGGGACTAGCCTGTATGAGCAGTTCTTC.

This clonotype came up a few times. One end of the junction does not line up with germline, which may come from a read error. The chain has TRBV7-2 and TRBJ2-4; D remains ambiguous. Germline lookup yields CDR1 SGHTA and CDR2 FQGNSA. The CDR3 has 14 amino acids. This CDR3 reads CASSLRQAKNIQCF. The CDR3 coding sequence is TGTGCCAGCAGCTTAAGGCAGGCCAAAAACATTCAGTGCTTC.

V usage is TRBV4-3 and J usage is TRBJ2-3; 7 bases are shared with TRBD1. J lost 3 bases, V lost 0 bases, and 15 bases had no gene match. CDR3 length equals 19 residues. Germline CDR1 LGHNA, CDR2 YSLEER. As DNA, the CDR3 is TGCGCCAGCAGCCAAGATTTCAGAAGGGGGCTCCTTGGTACAGATACGCAGTATTTT. This gives the protein CASSQDFRRGLLGTDTQYF.

In its sample, this clonotype was seen many times. Since the CDR3 does not end with the conserved phenylalanine or tryptophan, this likely comes from a read error. The chain uses TRBV5-1 and TRBJ1-5, with TRBD1 matching 9 bases. Germline lookup yields CDR1 SGHRS and CDR2 YFSETQ. V was clipped by 1 base and J by 2 bases; unmatched bases: 7. The CDR3 is 17 amino acids. CDR3 coding DNA: TGCGCCAGCAGCTTGAGTGCCCGGACAGGGGGCAATCAGCCCCAGCATTCT. Translating it yields CASSLSARTGGNQPQHS.

This clonotype was seen more than once but under ten times. The chain uses TRBV6-6 and TRBJ1-3; tentatively, D is TRBD1 (5 bases). Germline V gene data show CDR1 as MNHNY and CDR2 as SVGAGI (reference sequence). Deletions cut 2 bases from V and 5 bases from J, with 10 bases between. This CDR3 spans 14 amino acids. CDR3 protein: CASSYDDSRNTIYF. The CDR3 DNA reads TGTGCCAGCAGTTACGACGACAGCCGAAACACCATATATTTT.

This clonotype was seen at least ten times. The rearrangement uses TRBV7-2 and TRBJ2-7; weak D call: TRBD2 (5 bases). V was pared by 3 bases and J by 0 bases, with 15 bases between. Germline CDR1 reads SGHTA; CDR2 reads FQGNSA. The CDR3 has 16 residues. The chain's CDR3 is CASSLLSGPSSYEQYF. CDR3 DNA sequence: TGTGCCAGCAGCTTGCTAAGCGGTCCCAGCTCCTACGAGCAGTACTTC.

V gene TRBV11-2 combines with J gene TRBJ1-1, with a tentative D call TRBD1 (5 bases). This CDR3 is 18 amino acids long. The V end was cut by 3 bases, the J end by 0 bases, with 20 bases between. Looked up from germline, CDR1 is SGHAT and CDR2 is FQNNGV. The CDR3 nucleotides are TGTGCCAGCAGCTTCCTCTCTATGAGACAGCTTTTGAACACTGAAGCTTTCTTT. It codes for CASSFLSMRQLLNTEAFF.

The CDR3 DNA reads TGTGCCACCAGCAGAGGGCTACAGGGGTCCGATAGCACAGATACGCAGTATTTT. Translation gives CATSRGLQGSDSTDTQYF. The V gene is TRBV15, the J gene TRBJ2-3, with 7 nucleotides matching TRBD1. The CDR3 consists of 18 residues. V gave up 1 base and J gave up 0 bases; unmatched junction bases: 10. Germline lookup yields CDR1 LNHNV and CDR2 YYDKDF (reference sequence).

In its sample, this clonotype was seen many times. V and J are TRBV6-2 or TRBV6-3 and TRBJ1-1; D might be TRBD1 (6 bases). This CDR3 contains 14 residues. Germline CDR1 and CDR2: MNHEY and SVGEGT. V was clipped by 2 bases and J by 2 bases, with 9 bases between them. CDR3 DNA: TGTGCCAGCAGTTACGGGACACCCAACACTGAAGCTTTCTTT. It is translated as CASSYGTPNTEAFF.

The rearrangement uses TRBV24-1 and TRBJ2-2; D call uncertain. CDR3 length: 15 amino acids. Per germline, CDR1 KGHDR and CDR2 SFDVKD. The germline V and J ends were trimmed by 3 bases and 5 bases, with 12 bases remaining between them. The CDR3 loop is CATSDTQDVTGELFF. The CDR3 nucleotides read TGTGCCACCAGTGATACTCAGGACGTTACCGGGGAGCTGTTTTTT.

This chain uses TRBV5-1 with TRBJ2-3, with TRBD2 identical over 10 bases. The V segment lost 0 bases and the J segment 5 bases; nucleotides outside the gene matches: 15. The CDR3 has 19 residues. CDR1 is SGHRS, CDR2 YFSETQ, per germline. The CDR3 bases are TGCGCCAGCAGCTTGGTCCCCACAACACTAGCGGGGTATGAAGATACGCAGTATTTT. Translated, it gives CASSLVPTTLAGYEDTQYF. Together with reference TRBV5-1 and TRBJ2-3, the CDR3 gives the full variable domain: KAGVTQTPRYLIKTRGQQVTLSCSPISGHRSVSWYQQTPGQGLQFLFEYFSETQRNKGNFPGRFSGRQFSNSRSEMNVSTLELGDSALYLCASSLVPTTLAGYEDTQYFGPGTRLTVL.

This clonotype occurred many times. The chain has TRBV5-6 and TRBJ1-2; tentative D call: TRBD1 (5 bases). V lost 1 base to trimming and J lost 4 bases, with 11 bases between them. Germline CDR1 is SGHDT and CDR2 is YYEEEE. The CDR3 extends over 14 amino acids. The CDR3 region is CASSLSTAIYGYTF. CDR3 in DNA: TGTGCCAGCAGCTTGTCGACAGCGATCTATGGCTACACCTTC.

The CDR3 region has the DNA TGTGCCAGCAGTTCTATCCGAGTCACTGAAGCTTTCTTT. This sequence encodes CASSSIRVTEAFF. The J gene is TRBJ1-1, the V gene TRBV6-2 or TRBV6-3; no firm D call. Trimming shortened V by 4 bases and J by 4 bases, and 10 bases separated the two germline ends. Germline V lookup: CDR1 MNHEY, CDR2 SVGEGT. This CDR3 has 13 residues.

The gene calls are TRBV19 and TRBJ1-1; tentative D call: TRBD1 (5 bases). With 4 bases removed from V and 5 bases from J, the gap between germline ends came to 17 bases. CDR1 is LNHDA, CDR2 SQIVND, per germline (reference sequence). CDR3 length: 15 amino acids. CDR3 sequence reads: CASSNSFVGGTEAFF. CDR3 DNA sequence: TGTGCCAGTAGTAACTCATTCGTGGGGGGTACTGAAGCTTTCTTT. Combining the CDR3 with reference TRBV19 and TRBJ1-1 gives the whole variable domain DGGITQSPKYLFRKEGQNVTLSCEQNLNHDAMYWYRQDPGQGLRLIYYSQIVNDFQKGDIAEGYSVSREKKESFPLTVTSAQKNPTAFYLCASSNSFVGGTEAFFGQGTRLTVV.